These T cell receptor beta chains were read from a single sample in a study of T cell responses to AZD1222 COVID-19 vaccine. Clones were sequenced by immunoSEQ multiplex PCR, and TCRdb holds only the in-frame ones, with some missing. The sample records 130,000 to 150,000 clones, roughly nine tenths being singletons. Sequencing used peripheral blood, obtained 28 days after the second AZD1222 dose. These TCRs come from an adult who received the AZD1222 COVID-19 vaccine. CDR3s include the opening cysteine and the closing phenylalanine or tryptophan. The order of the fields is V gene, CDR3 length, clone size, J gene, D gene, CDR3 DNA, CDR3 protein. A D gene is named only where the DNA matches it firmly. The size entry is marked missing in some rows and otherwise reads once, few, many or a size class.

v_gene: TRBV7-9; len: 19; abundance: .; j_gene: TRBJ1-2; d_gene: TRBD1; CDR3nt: TGTGCCAGCAGCTTATGGAGGGACAGGGGGCGCGCCGTTAACTATGGCTACACCTTC; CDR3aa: CASSLWRDRGRAVNYGYTF
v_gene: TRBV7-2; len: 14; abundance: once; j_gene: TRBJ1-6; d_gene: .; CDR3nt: TGTGCCAGCAGGCTAAGGGAGGTCAATTCACCCCTCCACTTT; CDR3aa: CASRLREVNSPLHF
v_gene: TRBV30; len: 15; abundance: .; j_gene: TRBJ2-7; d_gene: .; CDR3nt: TGTGCCTGGAGAGACAGCAGAAAACACACCTACGAGCAGTACTTC; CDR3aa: CAWRDSRKHTYEQYF
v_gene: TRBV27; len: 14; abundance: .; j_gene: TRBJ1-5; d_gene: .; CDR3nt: TGTGCCAGCAGTCGACGGATTAGCAATCAGCCCCAGCATTTT; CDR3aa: CASSRRISNQPQHF
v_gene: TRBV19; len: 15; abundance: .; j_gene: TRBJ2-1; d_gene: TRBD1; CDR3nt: TGTGCCAGTAGTATTCAGGCAGGGGGAAGGGTTGAGCAGTTCTTC; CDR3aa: CASSIQAGGRVEQFF
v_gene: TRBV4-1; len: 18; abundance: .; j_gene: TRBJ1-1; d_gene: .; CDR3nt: TGCGCCAGCAGCCAAGTAATCGCTGGGGTGAGTTTGAACACTGAAGCTTTCTTT; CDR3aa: CASSQVIAGVSLNTEAFF
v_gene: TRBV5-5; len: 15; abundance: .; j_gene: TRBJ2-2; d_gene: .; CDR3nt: TGTGCCAGCAGCTTGGCCAGGGCGAACACCGGGGAGCTGTTTTTT; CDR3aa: CASSLARANTGELFF
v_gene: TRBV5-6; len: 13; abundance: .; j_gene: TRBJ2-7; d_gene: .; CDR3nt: TGTGCCAGCAGCTTGCCTAACACGTACGAGCAGTACTTC; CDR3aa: CASSLPNTYEQYF
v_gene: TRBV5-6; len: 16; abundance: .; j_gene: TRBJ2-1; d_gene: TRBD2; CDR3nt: TGTGCCAGCAGCTTTCCGGGACTAGCGGGAGTTTCTGAGCAGTTCTTC; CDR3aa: CASSFPGLAGVSEQFF
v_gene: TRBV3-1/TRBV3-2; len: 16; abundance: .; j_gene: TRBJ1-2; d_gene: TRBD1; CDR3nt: TGTGCCAGCACCCCGGGACAGGCAAAGGGAAACTATGGCTACACCTTC; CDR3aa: CASTPGQAKGNYGYTF
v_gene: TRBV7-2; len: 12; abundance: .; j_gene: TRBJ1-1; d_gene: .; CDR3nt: TGTGCCAGCAGCTTAGTTTCTCCTGAAGCTTTCTTT; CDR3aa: CASSLVSPEAFF
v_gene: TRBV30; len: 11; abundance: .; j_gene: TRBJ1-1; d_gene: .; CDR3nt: TGTGCCTGGAGTGAAAGCCCTGAAGCTTTCTTT; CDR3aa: CAWSESPEAFF
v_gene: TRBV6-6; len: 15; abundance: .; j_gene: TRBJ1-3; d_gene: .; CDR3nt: TGTGCCAGCAGCCAAGGGAGTCTCAGTGGAAACACCATATATTTT; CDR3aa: CASSQGSLSGNTIYF
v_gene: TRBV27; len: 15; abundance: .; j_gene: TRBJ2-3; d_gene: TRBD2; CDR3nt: TGTGCCAGCAGTTTCCTAGCGGGGGGCACAGATACGCAGTATTTT; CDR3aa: CASSFLAGGTDTQYF
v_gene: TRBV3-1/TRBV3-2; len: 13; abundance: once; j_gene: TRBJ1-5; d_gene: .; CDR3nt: TGTGCCAGCAGCCAAGGCCACTATCAGCCCCAGCATTTT; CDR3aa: CASSQGHYQPQHF
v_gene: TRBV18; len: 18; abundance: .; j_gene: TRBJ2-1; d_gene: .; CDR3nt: TGTGCCAGCTCACCACAGGGTGGTAGCGAGGGCTCCTACAATGAGCAGTTCTTC; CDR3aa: CASSPQGGSEGSYNEQFF
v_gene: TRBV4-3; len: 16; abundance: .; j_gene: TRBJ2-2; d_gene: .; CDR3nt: TGCGCCAGCAGCCAAGGGTGGAGCCAGAACACCGGGGAGCTGTTTTTT; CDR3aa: CASSQGWSQNTGELFF
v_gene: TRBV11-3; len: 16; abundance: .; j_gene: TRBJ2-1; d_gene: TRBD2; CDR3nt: TGTGCCAGCAATACGGCTAGCGGGGGGATATACAATGAGCAGTTCTTC; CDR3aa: CASNTASGGIYNEQFF
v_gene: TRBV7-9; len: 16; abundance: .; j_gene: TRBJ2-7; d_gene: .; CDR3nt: TGTGCCAGCACCGGATGGGACCTGGACGGAGGCTACGAGCAGTACTTC; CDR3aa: CASTGWDLDGGYEQYF
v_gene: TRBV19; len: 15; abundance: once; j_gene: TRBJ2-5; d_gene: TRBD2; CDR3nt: TGTGCCAGCCAAAGGTCGGTAGCGGGAGGGGAGACCCAGTACTTC; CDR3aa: CASQRSVAGGETQYF
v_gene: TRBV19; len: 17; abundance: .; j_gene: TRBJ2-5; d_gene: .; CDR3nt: TGTGCCAGTAGACGTTTCGCTGGGGGGCTGGGGGGAGAGACCCAGTACTTC; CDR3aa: CASRRFAGGLGGETQYF
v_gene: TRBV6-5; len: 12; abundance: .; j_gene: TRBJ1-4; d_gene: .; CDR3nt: TGTGCCAGCAGTCGTACTGATGAAAAACTGTTTTTT; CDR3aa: CASSRTDEKLFF
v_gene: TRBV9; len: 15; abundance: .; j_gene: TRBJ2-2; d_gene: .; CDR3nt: TGTGCCAGCAGCTCTCAAATAACTAGGCCCGGGGAGCTGTTTTTT; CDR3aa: CASSSQITRPGELFF
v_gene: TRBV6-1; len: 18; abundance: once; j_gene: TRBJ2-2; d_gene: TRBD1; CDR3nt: TGTGCCAGCAGTGAAAATACAGGGGGCGCGGGTAGCACCGGGGAGCTGTTTTTT; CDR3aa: CASSENTGGAGSTGELFF
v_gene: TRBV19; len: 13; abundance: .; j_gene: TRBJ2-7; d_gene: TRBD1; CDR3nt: TGTGCCAGTAGAGGCCAGGGGGCCTACGAGCAGTACTTC; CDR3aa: CASRGQGAYEQYF
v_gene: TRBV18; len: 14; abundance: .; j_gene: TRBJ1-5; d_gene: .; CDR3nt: TGTGCCAGCTCACCCCCGGGGGGCAATCAGCCCCAGCATTTT; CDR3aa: CASSPPGGNQPQHF
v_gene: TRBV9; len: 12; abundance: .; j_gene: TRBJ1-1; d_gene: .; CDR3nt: TGTGCCAGCAGCGTAGCCGGCGCTGAAGCTTTCTTT; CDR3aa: CASSVAGAEAFF
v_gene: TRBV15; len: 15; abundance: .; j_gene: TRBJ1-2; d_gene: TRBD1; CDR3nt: TGTGCCACCAGCCCTGGACAGGGGGGAGGATATGGCTACACCTTC; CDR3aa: CATSPGQGGGYGYTF
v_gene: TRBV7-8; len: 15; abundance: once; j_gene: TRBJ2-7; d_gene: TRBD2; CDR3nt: TGTGCCAGCAGCGGTCCGGGACTAGCTACCTACGAGCAGTACTTC; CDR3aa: CASSGPGLATYEQYF
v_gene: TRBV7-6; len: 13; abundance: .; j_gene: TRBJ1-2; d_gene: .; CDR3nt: TGTGCCAGCAGCCAAGAAGCTAACTATGGCTACACCTTC; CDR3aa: CASSQEANYGYTF
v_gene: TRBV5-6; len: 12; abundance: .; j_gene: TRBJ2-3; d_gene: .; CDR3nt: TGTGCCAGCAGCTGGGTCGGGGACGGGGAGTATTTT; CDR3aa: CASSWVGDGEYF
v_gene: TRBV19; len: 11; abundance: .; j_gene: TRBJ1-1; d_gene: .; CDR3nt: TGTGCCAGTAGTCAAGCAGGGATGGCTTTCTTT; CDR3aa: CASSQAGMAFF
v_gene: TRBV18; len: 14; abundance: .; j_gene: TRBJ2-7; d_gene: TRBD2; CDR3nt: TGTGCCAGCTCAGCGGGACTAGCGGTCTACGAGCAGTACTTC; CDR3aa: CASSAGLAVYEQYF
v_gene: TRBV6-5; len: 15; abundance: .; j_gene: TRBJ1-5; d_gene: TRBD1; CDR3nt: TGTGCCAGCAGTTCAGGACAGGCCCCGAATCAGCCCCAGCATTTT; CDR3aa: CASSSGQAPNQPQHF
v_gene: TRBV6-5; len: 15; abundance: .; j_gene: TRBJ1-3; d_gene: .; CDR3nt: TGTGCCAGCAGTCCAGGACAGCACTCTGGAAACACCATATATTTT; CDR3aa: CASSPGQHSGNTIYF
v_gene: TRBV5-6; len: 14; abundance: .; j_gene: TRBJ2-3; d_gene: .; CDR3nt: TGTGCCAGCAGCTTGGCGGCCAGAACAGATACGCAGTATTTT; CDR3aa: CASSLAARTDTQYF
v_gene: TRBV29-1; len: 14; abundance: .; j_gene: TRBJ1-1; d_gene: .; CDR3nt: TGCAGCGTTGAACTGAGGGGTTCGGGCACTGAAGCTTTCTTT; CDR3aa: CSVELRGSGTEAFF
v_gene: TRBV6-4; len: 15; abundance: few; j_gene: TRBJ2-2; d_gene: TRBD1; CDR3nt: TGTGCCAGCGCAGGACAGGGGGAGAACACCGGGGAGCTGTTTTTT; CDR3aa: CASAGQGENTGELFF
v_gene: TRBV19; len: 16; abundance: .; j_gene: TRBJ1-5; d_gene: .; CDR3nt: TGTGCCAGTAGTATAGTGGGGGCTCTAAGCAATCAGCCCCAGCATTTT; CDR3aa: CASSIVGALSNQPQHF
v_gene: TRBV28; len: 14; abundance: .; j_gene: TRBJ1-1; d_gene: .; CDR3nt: TGTGCCAGCAGTATTAAACGGTCGAACACTGAAGCTTTCTTT; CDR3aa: CASSIKRSNTEAFF
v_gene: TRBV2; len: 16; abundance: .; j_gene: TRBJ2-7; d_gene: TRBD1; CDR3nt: TGTGCCAGCAGGGGGACAGGGGGACTGCTTACCTACGAGCAGTACTTC; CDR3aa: CASRGTGGLLTYEQYF
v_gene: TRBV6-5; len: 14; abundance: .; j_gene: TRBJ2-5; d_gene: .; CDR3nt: TGTGCCAGCAGCCGGGGCGCTAAAGGCGAGACCCAGTACTTC; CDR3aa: CASSRGAKGETQYF
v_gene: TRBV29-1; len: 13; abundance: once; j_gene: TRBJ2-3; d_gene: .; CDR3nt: TGCAGCGTTGTCGGGGAGCGCACAGATACGCAGTATTTT; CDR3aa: CSVVGERTDTQYF
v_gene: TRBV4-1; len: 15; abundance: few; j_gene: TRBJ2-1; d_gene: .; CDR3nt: TGCGCCAGCAGCCAAGCGGGGGTTCTCCTCAATGAGCAGTTCTTC; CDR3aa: CASSQAGVLLNEQFF
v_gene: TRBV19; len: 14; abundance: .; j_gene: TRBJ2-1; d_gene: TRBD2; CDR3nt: TGTGCCAGTAGTATAGGTCTAGCGGGCAATGAGCAGTTCTTC; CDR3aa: CASSIGLAGNEQFF
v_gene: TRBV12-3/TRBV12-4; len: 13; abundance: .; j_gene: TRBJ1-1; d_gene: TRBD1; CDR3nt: TGTGCCAGCAGACCCGGACAGGGGACTGAAGCTTTCTTT; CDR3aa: CASRPGQGTEAFF
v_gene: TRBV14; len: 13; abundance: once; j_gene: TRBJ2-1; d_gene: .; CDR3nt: TGTGCCAGCAGCCAAGAAATGTCCAGCGAGCAGTTCTTC; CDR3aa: CASSQEMSSEQFF
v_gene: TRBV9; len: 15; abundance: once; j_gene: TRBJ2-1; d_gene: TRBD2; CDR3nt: TGTGCCAGCAGCGTACTGTCTAGCGGCCGAAATGAGCAGTTCTTC; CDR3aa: CASSVLSSGRNEQFF
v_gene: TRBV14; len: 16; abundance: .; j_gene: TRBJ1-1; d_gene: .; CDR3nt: TGTGCCAGCAGCCAAGCATTCCACGGAAGGTGGGGTGAAGCTTTCTTT; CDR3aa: CASSQAFHGRWGEAFF
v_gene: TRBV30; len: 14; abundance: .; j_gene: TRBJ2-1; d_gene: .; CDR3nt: TGTGCCGGGAGTGTGGGTGTCTCCTACAATGAGCAGTTCTTC; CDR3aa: CAGSVGVSYNEQFF
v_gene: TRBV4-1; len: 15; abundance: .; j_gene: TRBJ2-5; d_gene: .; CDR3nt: TGCGCCAGCAGCCAACCGACTAGGGTTGCAGAGACCCAGTACTTC; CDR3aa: CASSQPTRVAETQYF
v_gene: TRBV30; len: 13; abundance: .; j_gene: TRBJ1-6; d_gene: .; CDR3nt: TGTGCCTGGAAGGGACAAACAAATTCACCCCTCCACTTT; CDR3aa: CAWKGQTNSPLHF
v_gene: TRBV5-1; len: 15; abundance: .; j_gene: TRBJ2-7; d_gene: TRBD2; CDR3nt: TGCGCCAGCAGCTTGGTGGGGACTAGCGCCCACGAGCAGTACTTC; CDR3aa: CASSLVGTSAHEQYF
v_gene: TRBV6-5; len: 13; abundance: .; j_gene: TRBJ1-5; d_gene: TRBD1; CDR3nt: TGTGCCAGCAGTTACCGGACAGGGGGCGACCAGCATTTT; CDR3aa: CASSYRTGGDQHF
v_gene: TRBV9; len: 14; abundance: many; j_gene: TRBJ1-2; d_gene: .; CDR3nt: TGTGCCAGCAGCGTAGTTGTGACAGACGACGGCTACACCTTC; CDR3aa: CASSVVVTDDGYTF